The 32 T cell receptor beta chains in this list originate from one sample, sequenced in a study of CD8 T cells in Susac syndrome. Reverse transcription of about 0.5 to 1 ug RNA was carried out with random hexamers. One entry per CDR3 protein results from TCRdb running MiXCR on the immunoSEQ multiplex PCR reads. Of around 170,000 distinct CDR3 sequences in the sample, 90% to 95% are singletons; the top ten hold less than 0.2%. The sequenced sample was CD8+ T cells from PBMCs. These receptors originate from a human donor with multiple sclerosis.

V gene TRBV6-1 combines with J gene TRBJ2-6; no reliable D call. The CDR3 has 16 amino acids. CDR1 is MNHNS and CDR2 is SASEGT in the germline V gene. V was shortened by 8 bases and J by 0 bases, with 14 bases between the two germline ends. CDR3 in DNA: TGTGCCAGCCGTCGGGCGGAGTACTCTGGGGCCAACGTCCTGACTTTC. It encodes CASRRAEYSGANVLTF.

This rearrangement joins TRBV5-1 to TRBJ2-7, with 14 bases matching TRBD2. The CDR3 totals 16 residues. Germline CDR1 SGHRS, CDR2 YFSETQ. Losses at the gene ends were 0 bases for V and 5 bases for J; bases not matched to a gene: 4. CDR3 amino acids: CASSLGLAGGRDEQYF. The CDR3 region has the DNA TGCGCCAGCAGCTTGGGACTAGCGGGAGGGAGGGACGAGCAGTACTTC. Variable domain in full (rest from reference TRBV5-1 and TRBJ2-7): KAGVTQTPRYLIKTRGQQVTLSCSPISGHRSVSWYQQTPGQGLQFLFEYFSETQRNKGNFPGRFSGRQFSNSRSEMNVSTLELGDSALYLCASSLGLAGGRDEQYFGPGTRLTVT.

This clonotype was found once. The V gene is TRBV28, the J gene TRBJ2-1, with 10 bases identical to TRBD1. CDR1 is MDHEN, CDR2 SYDVKM, per germline. V lost 4 bases and J lost 9; bases outside the gene matches: 6. The CDR3 length is 14 residues. In DNA, the CDR3 is TGTGCCAGCAGTTGGACAGGGGGAATGGGTGAGCAGTTCTTC. Translating gives CASSWTGGMGEQFF.

The V gene is TRBV3-1, the J gene TRBJ1-5; D remains ambiguous. The germline V and J ends were trimmed by 1 base and 8 bases, with 12 bases remaining between them. Germline V gene lookup returns CDR1 LGHDT and CDR2 YNNKEL (reference sequence). This CDR3 comprises 14 residues. The CDR3, as DNA: TGTGCCAGCAGCCAAGGGCAGGTTTACGAGCCCCAGCATTTT. Its translation: CASSQGQVYEPQHF.

The gene calls are TRBV6-1 and TRBJ2-5, with D possibly matching TRBD2 (6 bases). V dropped 6 bases and J dropped 1 base, with 18 bases sitting between them. The CDR3 consists of 16 residues. From germline, CDR1 is MNHNS and CDR2 SASEGT. The CDR3 region is CASRPRVAASQETQYF. The CDR3 DNA is TGTGCCAGCAGGCCCAGGGTAGCGGCCTCCCAAGAGACCCAGTACTTC.

The table lists this clonotype with a count of one. This rearrangement joins TRBV6-5 to TRBJ2-1, with D perhaps TRBD2 (7 bases). Trimming pared 2 bases from V and 10 bases from J, leaving 18 bases between. Per germline, CDR1 MNHEY and CDR2 SVGAGI. This CDR3 spans 15 amino acids. The CDR3 here is CASSYIGGGLKEQFF. In DNA form, the CDR3 reads TGTGCCAGCAGTTACATAGGGGGGGGCTTGAAGGAGCAGTTCTTC.

In this sample, this clonotype turned up once. J is TRBJ1-3 and V is TRBV29-1; unclear D gene. The CDR3 is made up of 15 amino acids. The germline CDR1 and CDR2 sequences are SQVTM and ANQGSEA. Between the trimmed V and J ends, which lost 3 bases and 0 bases, there was a span of 12 bases. CDR3 loop: CSVEKSSSSGNTIYF. The CDR3 DNA reads as TGCAGCGTTGAGAAGTCCAGTAGCTCTGGAAACACCATATATTTT.

This chain links TRBV20-1 with TRBJ2-7; D possibly uses TRBD1 or TRBD2 (6 bases each). The CDR3 covers 14 residues. The V gene's germline CDR1 is DFQATT and CDR2 SNEGSKA (reference sequence). V shed 3 bases and J shed 0 bases, with 12 bases lying between them. CDR3 sequence: CSARGGGLSYEQYF. CDR3 coding DNA: TGCAGTGCTAGGGGTGGGGGGCTCTCCTACGAGCAGTACTTC.

The chain combines TRBV11-1 with TRBJ1-1, with a tentative D call TRBD1 (6 bases). The CDR3 loop spans 13 amino acids. In germline, CDR1 is SGHAT, CDR2 FQDESV (reference sequence). The ends were cut back, 3 bases at V and 4 bases at J, with 9 bases in the middle. CDR3 sequence reads: CASSFGQFTEAFF. The CDR3 DNA reads TGTGCCAGCAGCTTTGGACAGTTCACTGAAGCTTTCTTT.

As DNA, the CDR3 is TGCAGTGCTAGAGGACCAGGCGTTATTAACACTGAAGCTTTCTTT. Residues: CSARGPGVINTEAFF. The chain couples TRBV20-1 to TRBJ1-1; no clear D. Germline loops: CDR1 DFQATT, CDR2 SNEGSKA (reference sequence). This CDR3 has 15 amino acids. Trimming removed 1 base from V and 2 bases from J, with 14 bases in between.

The sample holds one count of this clonotype. The genes are TRBV30 and TRBJ2-7; 12 bases match TRBD1. Germline V lookup: CDR1 GTSNPN, CDR2 SVGIG (reference sequence). Unmatched junction bases numbered 9, after V lost 1 base and J lost 5 bases. The CDR3 totals 16 residues. CDR3 nucleotide sequence: TGTGCCTGGAGTGGAGCTTACGGGACAGGGGGCCACGAGCAGTACTTC. It specifies CAWSGAYGTGGHEQYF. The full variable domain, completed using reference TRBV30 and TRBJ2-7, is SQTIHQWPATLVQPVGSPLSLECTVEGTSNPNLYWYRQAAGRGLQLLFYSVGIGQISSEVPQNLSASRPQDRQFILSSKKLLLSDSGFYLCAWSGAYGTGGHEQYFGPGTRLTVT.

The count of this clonotype is one. The rearrangement links TRBV7-2 to TRBJ2-3; 9 bases are a match to TRBD2. The germline V gene has CDR1 SGHTA and CDR2 FQGNSA. The CDR3 runs 14 residues. J gave up 4 bases and V 4 bases, and 3 bases lay outside the gene matches. DNA of the CDR3: TGTGCCAGCAGCTCGACTAGCGGATCAGATACGCAGTATTTT. It is translated as CASSSTSGSDTQYF.

The gene calls are TRBV7-9 and TRBJ2-1, with 11 bases lining up with TRBD2. Germline V CDR1 and CDR2: SEHNR, FQNEAQ (reference sequence). The CDR3 length is 16 residues. V trimming: 5 bases; J trimming: 4 bases; junction bases outside the gene matches: 7. The CDR3 coding sequence is TGTGCCAGCAGCCCAACTAGCGGGAGAGCGTACAATGAGCAGTTCTTC. Its translation: CASSPTSGRAYNEQFF.

V is TRBV12-3 or TRBV12-4 and J is TRBJ2-4; 9 nucleotides match TRBD2. V lost 1 base and J lost 6; bases outside the gene matches: 4. This CDR3 spans 15 amino acids. CDR3 DNA sequence: TGTGCCAGCAGTTTAGTAGCGGGGGTAGGAAACATTCAGTACTTC. The encoded protein is CASSLVAGVGNIQYF.

This clonotype was observed once. This chain connects TRBV2 to TRBJ1-5; 7 positions match TRBD1. The CDR3 is 16 amino acids. The germline V gene encodes CDR1 SNHLY and CDR2 FYNNEI. J lost 1 base, V lost 4 bases, and 7 bases had no gene match. CDR3 DNA sequence: TGTGCCAGCAGTGGGACAGGAACAGAGAGCAATCAGCCCCAGCATTTT. Translation gives CASSGTGTESNQPQHF. Together with reference TRBV2 and TRBJ1-5, the CDR3 gives the full variable domain: EPEVTQTPSHQVTQMGQEVILRCVPISNHLYFYWYRQILGQKVEFLVSFYNNEISEKSEIFDDQFSVERPDGSNFTLKIRSTKLEDSAMYFCASSGTGTESNQPQHFGDGTRLSIL.

In this sample, this clonotype turned up a few times. The J gene is TRBJ2-7, the V gene TRBV12-3 or TRBV12-4, with D perhaps matching TRBD1 (6 bases). The CDR3 sequence is 11 residues long. Trimming shortened V by 3 bases and J by 6 bases, and 6 bases separated the two germline ends. CDR3 bases: TGTGCCAGCAGTTTCAGGGGCGAGCAGTACTTC. Protein: CASSFRGEQYF.

V is TRBV27 and J is TRBJ2-1, with 8 bases fitting TRBD2. V lost 6 bases and J lost 5; bases outside the gene matches: 6. Germline lookup yields CDR1 MNHEY and CDR2 SMNVEV (reference sequence). This CDR3 comprises 14 residues. The CDR3 DNA sequence: TGTGCCAGCAGACGCGGGGGGACTAACAATGAGCAGTTCTTC. It specifies CASRRGGTNNEQFF.

V usage is TRBV28 and J usage is TRBJ2-3; D is unclear. With 3 bases removed from V and 0 bases from J, the gap between germline ends came to 13 bases. The germline V gene has CDR1 MDHEN and CDR2 SYDVKM. The CDR3 has 16 amino acids. CDR3 DNA: TGTGCCAGCAGTTTTGTCCCCGGTGCAAGCACAGATACGCAGTATTTT. Protein sequence: CASSFVPGASTDTQYF. The entire variable domain, with the rest obtained from reference TRBV28 and TRBJ2-3, is as follows: DVKVTQSSRYLVKRTGEKVFLECVQDMDHENMFWYRQDPGLGLRLIYFSYDVKMKEKGDIPEGYSVSREKKERFSLILESASTNQTSMYLCASSFVPGASTDTQYFGPGTRLTVL.

J is TRBJ1-2 and V is TRBV7-9; D unclear. The germline V gene has CDR1 SEHNR and CDR2 FQNEAQ (reference sequence). V shed 1 base and J shed 3 bases, with 24 bases lying between them. CDR3 size: 19 residues. The CDR3 loop reads CASSLVSRGARPEYYGYTF. CDR3 sequence (DNA): TGTGCCAGCAGCTTAGTTTCCCGGGGAGCTCGCCCGGAATACTATGGCTACACCTTC.

This clonotype showed up just once. J is TRBJ1-2 and V is TRBV20-1; TRBD1 agrees at 9 bases. In germline, CDR1 is DFQATT, CDR2 SNEGSKA (reference sequence). This CDR3 has 14 residues. DNA of the CDR3: TGCAGGGGGACAGGGCACCCGAAGAACTATGGCTACACCTTC. Its protein is CRGTGHPKNYGYTF.

This chain connects TRBV12-3 or TRBV12-4 to TRBJ1-4; tentative D call: TRBD1 (5 bases). Trimming removed 4 bases at V and 2 bases at J, with 11 bases between. The CDR3 spans 15 residues. The DNA of the CDR3 is TGTGCCAGCAGTTCTGGCAGGGAGACTAATGAAAAACTGTTTTTT. Its translation is CASSSGRETNEKLFF.

J is TRBJ2-2 and V is TRBV19, with a weak D call TRBD1 (5 bases). The CDR3 length is 15 residues. Trimming took 3 bases from V and 7 from J, leaving 15 bases between them. CDR1 and CDR2 from the germline V gene are LNHDA and SQIVND (reference sequence). The CDR3 nucleotides read TGTGCCAGTAGTATTGGGGCAGGCACCGACGGGGAGCTGTTTTTT. Translating it yields CASSIGAGTDGELFF.

V and J are TRBV7-9 and TRBJ2-1, with D tentatively TRBD2 (5 bases). CDR1 is SEHNR, CDR2 FQNEAQ, per germline (reference sequence). CDR3 length: 13 amino acids. V was clipped by 3 bases and J by 5 bases, with 8 bases between them. CDR3 sequence (DNA): TGTGCCAGCAGCTTGAGCGGAAACAATGAGCAGTTCTTC. It yields the protein CASSLSGNNEQFF.

This rearrangement joins TRBV7-9 to TRBJ2-2; D unclear. Germline V gene data show CDR1 as SEHNR and CDR2 as FQNEAQ (reference sequence). Trimming removed 3 bases at V and 4 bases at J, with 15 bases between. This CDR3 comprises 16 residues. The CDR3 DNA reads as TGTGCCAGCAGCTTTTCTGTGGCGGCACCCACCGGGGAGCTGTTTTTT. The encoded protein is CASSFSVAAPTGELFF.

This chain links TRBV24-1 with TRBJ2-1; a weak D match, TRBD1 (6 bases). This CDR3 spans 13 amino acids. V was cut by 4 bases and J by 7 bases, with 10 bases left in between. CDR1 is KGHDR, CDR2 SFDVKD, per germline. CDR3 coding DNA: TGTGCCACCAGTGAACACCAGGGGAATGAGCAGTTCTTC. Its translation is CATSEHQGNEQFF.

The rearrangement joins TRBV29-1 to TRBJ1-1, with D tentatively TRBD1 (6 bases). Germline CDR1 is SQVTM and CDR2 is ANQGSEA. Trimming shortened V by 6 bases and J by 5 bases, and 16 bases separated the two germline ends. The CDR3 is 13 amino acids. CDR3 DNA: TGCAGCGTGGGGGCCCCTGGGTGGACTGAAGCTTTCTTT. This translates into CSVGAPGWTEAFF. The full variable domain, in which reference TRBV29-1 and TRBJ1-1 provide the parts outside the CDR3, is SAVISQKPSRDICQRGTSLTIQCQVDSQVTMMFWYRQQPGQSLTLIATANQGSEATYESGFVIDKFPISRPNLTFSTLTVSNMSPEDSSIYLCSVGAPGWTEAFFGQGTRLTVV.

The chain joins TRBV20-1 to TRBJ1-2; unclear D gene. Germline CDR1 and CDR2: DFQATT and SNEGSKA (reference sequence). The length of the CDR3 is 15 residues. V shed 6 bases and J shed 2 bases, with 19 bases lying between them. The CDR3 DNA sequence: TGCAGTGCCCCGGTAGGAGGAAACCCAAACTATGGCTACACCTTC. Encoded protein: CSAPVGGNPNYGYTF.

The genes are TRBV29-1 and TRBJ2-3; D call uncertain. In germline, CDR1 is SQVTM, CDR2 ANQGSEA. Trimming cost V 6 bases and J 12 bases, with 10 bases left between them. The CDR3 spans 9 residues. Written as DNA, the CDR3 is TGCAGCGTAGCAGGTTTTCAGTATTTT. Translated: CSVAGFQYF.

The chain has TRBV18 and TRBJ2-7, with 10 bases identical to TRBD1. Looked up from germline, CDR1 is KGHSH and CDR2 is LQKENI. The CDR3 loop spans 15 amino acids. V lost 6 bases, J lost 1 base, and 6 bases stayed unmatched. DNA for the CDR3: TGTGCCAGCTCGGCCGGGACAGGGGTTTCCTACGAGCAGTACTTC. It is translated as CASSAGTGVSYEQYF.

The CDR3 protein is CASVDGTANYGYTF. The DNA for the CDR3 is TGTGCCAGCGTGGACGGGACGGCTAACTATGGCTACACCTTC. V is TRBV5-6 and J is TRBJ1-2; a weak D match, TRBD1 (5 bases). The length of the CDR3 is 14 residues. V shed 7 bases and J shed 0 bases, with 13 bases lying between them. The germline V gene has CDR1 SGHDT and CDR2 YYEEEE.

The gene calls are TRBV20-1 and TRBJ2-3; a weak D match, TRBD2 (6 bases). Germline CDR1 and CDR2: DFQATT and SNEGSKA (reference sequence). The CDR3 has 16 residues. Trimming left V 0 bases short and J 2 bases short, with 15 bases between. Written as DNA, the CDR3 is TGCAGTGCTAGAGATTGGGGGGACGCTGACACAGATACGCAGTATTTT. It translates to CSARDWGDADTDTQYF.

The chain combines TRBV4-1 with TRBJ1-2; D unclear. V shed 1 base and J shed 8 bases, with 14 bases lying between them. Germline values: CDR1 MGHRA, CDR2 YSYEKL. The CDR3 is 14 residues long. The CDR3 DNA reads as TGCGCCAGCAGCCAAGGGGGATACCTCTGGGGCTACACCTTC. Encoded protein: CASSQGGYLWGYTF.